Listed here are 25 T cell receptor beta chains from one sample, sequenced in a study of regulatory T cells in long-lasting Graves disease. Time point denoted: newly diagnosed GD, antithyroid drugs for less than 3 months. TCR sequences were obtained from RNA taken from PBMCs. Assembly of TCR beta libraries relied on iRepertoire HTBI primers together with Arm-PCR of CDR3 regions. MiXCR, applied by TCRdb to the multiplex PCR reads, yields one record per CDR3 protein. The repertoire consists of about 500,000 distinct CDR3 sequences, with around 15% occurring once and the leading ten covering 12%. Separately, the same data were catalogued under a study of T cells in Graves' hyperthyroidism and ophthalmopathy.

Here the sequenced sample was peripheral blood mononuclear cells (PBMCs), taken at new diagnosis, from a patient treated with antithyroid drugs. The receptors come from a man aged 35 to 55 with Graves disease.

The sample holds many counts of this clonotype. This sequence joins TRBV24-1 and TRBJ1-1; a weak D match, TRBD1 (6 bases). CDR3 length equals 14 residues. V lost 5 bases and J 6 bases, leaving 15 bases between the germline ends. The germline V gene has CDR1 KGHDR and CDR2 SFDVKD. The CDR3 here is CATSATGFNAEAFF. Written as DNA, the CDR3 is TGTGCCACCAGTGCCACAGGGTTCAATGCTGAAGCTTTCTTT.

Here the CDR3 DNA reads TGTGCCAGCAGTTACTCGGTGGGGGCCTACGAGCAGTACTTC. Translating it yields CASSYSVGAYEQYF. This sequence joins TRBV6-5 and TRBJ2-7; possibly TRBD1 or TRBD2 for D (5 bases each). Germline assignment: CDR1 MNHEY and CDR2 SVGAGI. CDR3 length: 14 residues. The germline V and J ends were trimmed by 0 bases and 2 bases, with 8 bases remaining between them.

This clonotype has ten or more counts. The CDR3 DNA follows: TGCAGTGCTAGAGAAGGCGGGAGGGCCTCCAATGAGCAGTTCTTC. Amino acid sequence: CSAREGGRASNEQFF. This chain joins TRBV20-1 and TRBJ2-1; TRBD2 matches at 9 bases. The V segment lost 0 bases and the J segment 6 bases; nucleotides outside the gene matches: 6. CDR3 length equals 15 residues. The V gene's germline CDR1 is DFQATT and CDR2 SNEGSKA (reference sequence).

This clonotype was detected many times. This chain joins TRBV24-1 and TRBJ2-4, with D perhaps given as TRBD1 or TRBD2 (5 bases each). V gave up 3 bases and J gave up 2 bases, with 13 bases separating them. Looked up from germline, CDR1 is KGHDR and CDR2 is SFDVKD. CDR3 length equals 16 residues. The CDR3 sequence: CATSDPTGTSKNIQYF. CDR3 sequence (DNA): TGTGCCACCAGTGATCCCACCGGGACGTCCAAAAACATTCAGTACTTC.

The chain is built from TRBV5-1 and TRBJ2-2; a possible D gene is TRBD2 (6 bases). Trimming took off 5 bases at V and 0 bases at J, with 14 bases between the two ends. Germline assignment: CDR1 SGHRS and CDR2 YFSETQ. CDR3 length: 16 amino acids. The CDR3 sequence is CASSPIAVANTGELFF. The CDR3 DNA reads as TGCGCCAGCAGTCCAATAGCGGTTGCGAACACCGGGGAGCTGTTTTTT. Drawing the rest from reference TRBV5-1 and TRBJ2-2, the complete variable domain is KAGVTQTPRYLIKTRGQQVTLSCSPISGHRSVSWYQQTPGQGLQFLFEYFSETQRNKGNFPGRFSGRQFSNSRSEMNVSTLELGDSALYLCASSPIAVANTGELFFGEGSRLTVL.

With regard to this clonotype: A much larger clone lies one base from this, so it may be a read error. This chain joins TRBV20-1 and TRBJ2-7; 7 bases are a match to TRBD1. CDR3 length equals 13 residues. The V gene's germline CDR1 is DFQATT and CDR2 SNEGSKA (reference sequence). The CDR3 coding sequence is TGCAGTGCTAGCCGACAGGGTCCCTACGAGCCGTACTTC. Translation gives CSASRQGPYEPYF.

The rearrangement uses TRBV28 and TRBJ1-2; maybe TRBD1 (6 bases). Germline CDR1 is MDHEN and CDR2 is SYDVKM. The CDR3 length is 14 residues. The germline V and J ends were trimmed by 4 bases and 0 bases, with 9 bases remaining between them. Written as DNA, the CDR3 is TGTGCCAGCAGTTACAGGGAGACTAACTATGGCTACACCTTC. Amino acids: CASSYRETNYGYTF.

A note on this clonotype: This sequence may be a read error, since a much larger clone differs from it by one base. V is TRBV5-1 and J is TRBJ2-2; D is possibly TRBD1 (5 bases). CDR1 SGHRS and CDR2 YFSETQ come from the germline V gene. Trimming pared 0 bases from V and 6 bases from J, leaving 9 bases between. The CDR3 is 14 residues long. The CDR3 spells CASSLASRAGELFF. The CDR3 DNA follows: TGCGCCAGCAGCTTGGCCAGCAGGGCCGGGGAGCTGTTTTTT.

The chain is built from TRBV3-1 and TRBJ2-3, with 10 nucleotides matching TRBD2. The CDR3 loop spans 16 amino acids. Germline V gives CDR1 LGHDT, CDR2 YNNKEL (reference sequence). V trimming: 1 base; J trimming: 3 bases; junction bases outside the gene matches: 4. The DNA for the CDR3 is TGTGCCAGCAGCCAAGGAGCGGGAGGGAGGACAGATACGCAGTATTTT. Its protein product is CASSQGAGGRTDTQYF.

The chain recombines TRBV5-1 with TRBJ2-1; 7 positions match TRBD2. The germline gives CDR1 SGHRS, CDR2 YFSETQ. The CDR3 contains 14 residues. V shed 4 bases, J shed 2 bases, and the junction held 3 bases outside the gene matches. The CDR3: CASSVGTTYNEQFF. The CDR3 bases are TGCGCCAGCAGCGTCGGGACTACCTACAATGAGCAGTTCTTC.

This clonotype was seen more than once but under ten times. This chain uses TRBV7-2 with TRBJ2-5; TRBD2 agrees at 11 bases. Germline V gene sequence: CDR1 SGHTA, CDR2 FQGNSA. There are 16 residues in the CDR3. V gave up 5 bases and J gave up 2 bases; unmatched junction bases: 7. The CDR3 loop is CASSQTSGNKQETQYF. The CDR3 DNA reads as TGTGCCAGCAGCCAGACTAGCGGGAATAAACAAGAGACCCAGTACTTC.

The sample holds many counts of this clonotype. The J gene is TRBJ2-5, the V gene TRBV5-1; 12 bases are a match to TRBD2. The germline gives CDR1 SGHRS, CDR2 YFSETQ. The CDR3 covers 15 residues. V lost 4 bases and J lost 4; bases outside the gene matches: 5. The CDR3 DNA is TGCGCCAGCAGCAAGCCGGGACTAGCGGGAGAGACCCAGTACTTC. It translates to CASSKPGLAGETQYF.

The table lists this clonotype with many counts. The genes are TRBV20-1 and TRBJ1-5; 8 bases are shared with TRBD1. The CDR3 is 15 residues long. Germline trimming cut 2 bases from V and 6 bases from J; bases unmatched to any gene: 9. CDR1 is DFQATT and CDR2 is SNEGSKA in the germline V gene (reference sequence). The CDR3: CSARSGAGGSQPQHF. CDR3 DNA: TGCAGTGCTAGATCCGGAGCAGGGGGCAGTCAGCCCCAGCATTTT.

In this sample, this clonotype turned up many times. An end of the junction does not agree with germline; a read error may underlie this. The chain carries TRBV20-1 and TRBJ2-7, with D uncertain. The CDR3 runs 11 residues. Germline V gene data show CDR1 as DFQATT and CDR2 as SNEGSKA (reference sequence). The CDR3 protein is CSARFSHEQYF. CDR3 DNA sequence: TGCAGTGCTAGATTCTCCCACGAGCAGTACTTC.

This clonotype has a count of ten or more. CDR3 region: CASSLRLAGGPNRLYEQFF. In DNA form, the CDR3 reads TGTGCCAGCAGCCTAAGACTAGCGGGAGGGCCGAATCGTCTTTACGAGCAGTTCTTC. V and J are TRBV11-3 and TRBJ2-1, with TRBD2 matching 14 bases. The CDR3 sequence is 19 residues long. Germline V lookup: CDR1 SGHNT, CDR2 YENEEA. The trim removed 5 bases at V and 10 bases at J, leaving 19 bases unmatched.

This clonotype was seen a few times. The J gene is TRBJ2-5, the V gene TRBV29-1; D perhaps matches TRBD1 (6 bases). Germline V CDR1 and CDR2: SQVTM, ANQGSEA. This CDR3 comprises 11 residues. V lost 7 bases to trimming and J lost 2 bases, with 8 bases between them. CDR3 DNA: TGCAGCGGAAGGGGGCAAGAGACCCAGTACTTC. It specifies CSGRGQETQYF.

This clonotype has a count of ten or more. The CDR3 DNA sequence: TGTGCCAGCAGCTCGGGGACAAGCCTAACCTACGAGCAGTACTTC. The encoded protein is CASSSGTSLTYEQYF. The chain combines TRBV7-2 with TRBJ2-7; D possibly corresponds to TRBD1 (6 bases). Germline lookup yields CDR1 SGHTA and CDR2 FQGNSA. The CDR3 extends over 15 amino acids. Trimming removed 4 bases from V and 2 bases from J, with 15 bases in between.

Concerning this clonotype: A read error may produce the germline difference seen at one junction end. The V gene is TRBV24-1, the J gene TRBJ2-3; 10 bases are shared with TRBD2. The CDR3 is made up of 16 amino acids. CDR1 and CDR2 (germline): KGHDR, SFDVKD. The CDR3 DNA sequence: TGTGTCACCAGCATTAGCGGGAGGATCGAAGAGAATACGCAGTATTTT. Protein sequence: CVTSISGRIEENTQYF.

This clonotype was picked up a small number of times. The chain couples TRBV6-1 to TRBJ2-1; tentative D call: TRBD2 (5 bases). The V end was cut by 6 bases, the J end by 1 base, with 13 bases between. CDR3 length equals 15 residues. Per the germline V gene, CDR1 is MNHNS and CDR2 is SASEGT. This chain's CDR3 is CASSILAASYNEQFF. The CDR3 coding sequence is TGTGCCAGCAGCATCCTAGCAGCGTCCTACAATGAGCAGTTCTTC.

In this sample, this clonotype turned up many times. The rearrangement joins TRBV5-1 to TRBJ2-2, with D possibly called TRBD1 or TRBD2 (5 bases each). Per the germline V gene, CDR1 is SGHRS and CDR2 is YFSETQ. V was shortened by 3 bases and J by 11 bases, with 14 bases between the two germline ends. This CDR3 region has 13 residues. The CDR3: CASSSRGGDELFF. The CDR3 DNA reads TGCGCCAGCAGCTCCCGGGGCGGCGATGAGCTGTTTTTT.

This clonotype has a count of ten or more. The gene calls are TRBV7-9 and TRBJ2-7; D is unclear. CDR1 and CDR2 (germline): SEHNR, FQNEAQ (reference sequence). V lost 1 base to trimming and J lost 4 bases, with 11 bases between them. The CDR3 extends over 14 amino acids. In DNA form, the CDR3 reads TGTGCCAGCAGCTTAGTGGCAGAGCCATACGAGCAGTACTTC. Amino acid sequence: CASSLVAEPYEQYF.

This clonotype has only a few counts. The CDR3 spells CAISEKGNQPQHF. CDR3 coding DNA: TGTGCCATCAGTGAGAAGGGAAATCAGCCCCAGCATTTT. The gene calls are TRBV10-3 and TRBJ1-5, with D unclear. Germline CDR1 is ENHRY and CDR2 is SYGVKD. The CDR3 totals 13 residues. V lost 2 bases and J 4 bases, leaving 6 bases between the germline ends.

This clonotype was observed at least ten times. V and J are TRBV11-1 and TRBJ1-1, with unresolved D. The germline V and J ends were trimmed by 0 bases and 1 base, with 9 bases remaining between them. Germline V gene sequence: CDR1 SGHAT, CDR2 FQDESV (reference sequence). This CDR3 has 15 residues. The CDR3 DNA is TGTGCCAGCAGCTTAGCGGTCAGGAGGAACACTGAAGCTTTCTTT. This gives the protein CASSLAVRRNTEAFF.

This clonotype was recorded at least ten times. This rearrangement joins TRBV14 to TRBJ2-5, with a weak D call TRBD2 (5 bases). The CDR3 has 14 amino acids. The germline gives CDR1 SGHDN, CDR2 FVKESK. V was shortened by 4 bases and J by 1 base, with 10 bases between the two germline ends. This CDR3 reads CASSRGQIQETQYF. CDR3 sequence (DNA): TGTGCCAGCAGCCGAGGGCAGATCCAAGAGACCCAGTACTTC.

The chain has TRBV20-1 and TRBJ2-2; no firm D call. Trimming removed 2 bases from V and 5 bases from J, with 6 bases in between. This CDR3 is 12 amino acids long. CDR1 and CDR2 (germline): DFQATT, SNEGSKA (reference sequence). Here the CDR3 reads CSARTRTGELFF. DNA for the CDR3: TGCAGTGCTAGAACCAGGACCGGGGAGCTGTTTTTT.